Following are 27 T cell receptor beta chains from one sample sequenced in a study of T cells expressing NK-cell markers (dated by TCRdb to the early 2020s). Preparation of the library involved 5' RACE. Reads for this sample came from an Illumina HiSeq 2000. Following TCRdb reprocessing, every CDR3 protein sequence forms one entry, and DNA is not provided. This sample's table carries about 460,000 distinct CDR3 sequences. Of the sample, around 1.4% falls within the top ten clones. Source material: blood T cells: a sorted CD56 or NKG2C T cell subset, CD4+ or CD8+ T cells, or bulk PBMC T cells (not recorded which). These receptors were taken from a woman aged 45-65 years in good health. Donor details come from another sample of the same person, matched by shared clones.

This chain links TRBV20-1 with TRBJ1-1; TCRdb gives TRBD1 as the D gene, but with no DNA this cannot be confirmed. From germline, CDR1 is DFQATT and CDR2 SNEGSKA (reference sequence). The CDR3 is made up of 14 amino acids. This CDR3 reads CSAAGLTGDTEAFF.

The chain has TRBV3-1 and TRBJ1-2. CDR3 length: 14 residues. The germline CDR1 and CDR2 sequences are LGHDT and YNNKEL (reference sequence). The CDR3 loop is CASSQGSQSYGYTF.

This chain connects TRBV5-1 to TRBJ2-5; the D call of TRBD1 rests on TCRdb alone, since no DNA is present to check it. Germline lookup yields CDR1 SGHRS and CDR2 YFSETQ. The CDR3 extends over 15 amino acids. CDR3 loop: CASSSGQMYQETQYF.

V and J are TRBV4-1 and TRBJ1-6; there is no DNA to check the TCRdb D call of TRBD1. CDR3 length equals 15 residues. CDR1 is MGHRA and CDR2 is YSYEKL in the germline V gene. The chain's CDR3 is CASSDRDLSNSPLHF.

The CDR3 loop is CASSVEVGYSGANVLTF. The V gene is TRBV9, the J gene TRBJ2-6. The CDR3 covers 17 residues. Germline CDR1 reads SGDLS; CDR2 reads YYNGEE.

The chain carries TRBV5-5 and TRBJ2-1; TCRdb's D call of TRBD1 is untestable without DNA. From germline, CDR1 is SGHKS and CDR2 YYEKEE (reference sequence). The CDR3 is made up of 17 amino acids. The CDR3 sequence is CASSLGVGGRLFNEQFF.

The chain joins TRBV19 to TRBJ1-5; TCRdb selects TRBD1, and the lack of DNA leaves this call unchecked. The CDR3 contains 17 residues. CDR1 and CDR2 (germline): LNHDA, SQIVND (reference sequence). This CDR3 is CASVHRAWGNANQPQHF.

The J gene is TRBJ2-1, the V gene TRBV11-2; TCRdb's D call of TRBD2 is untestable without DNA. Germline CDR1 SGHAT, CDR2 FQNNGV. This CDR3 has 15 residues. The chain's CDR3 is CASSFGGRANNEQFF. The full variable domain, with the rest looked up from reference TRBV11-2 and TRBJ2-1, is EAGVAQSPRYKIIEKRQSVAFWCNPISGHATLYWYQQILGQGPKLLIQFQNNGVVDDSQLPKDRFSAERLKGVDSTLKIQPAKLEDSAVYLCASSFGGRANNEQFFGPGTRLTVL.

The rearrangement joins TRBV7-9 to TRBJ1-6; checking the TCRdb D call of TRBD1 is not possible without DNA. The CDR3 consists of 15 residues. Germline values: CDR1 SEHNR, CDR2 FQNEAQ (reference sequence). CDR3 sequence: CASSLRSRGVGPLHF.

The chain combines TRBV4-1 with TRBJ2-3; TCRdb reports TRBD1, a call that lacks DNA to check it against. CDR1 is MGHRA, CDR2 YSYEKL, per germline. The CDR3 has 17 amino acids. The CDR3 reads CASSQEGRGTGTDTQYF.

The chain joins TRBV4-1 to TRBJ1-5. Germline V gene sequence: CDR1 MGHRA, CDR2 YSYEKL. This CDR3 contains 16 residues. The CDR3 protein is CASSQDPAWSGQPQHF.

V gene TRBV20-1 combines with J gene TRBJ2-5; TCRdb names TRBD2, which stays unverified in the absence of DNA. The CDR3 consists of 16 residues. Germline V lookup: CDR1 DFQATT, CDR2 SNEGSKA (reference sequence). The CDR3 loop reads CSASGLAGARGETQYF.

This chain uses TRBV15 with TRBJ2-1. Germline CDR1 is LNHNV and CDR2 is YYDKDF (reference sequence). This CDR3 has 14 amino acids. CDR3 sequence: CATRSGSSYNEQFF. The whole variable domain, filled in from reference TRBV15 and TRBJ2-1, reads DAMVIQNPRYQVTQFGKPVTLSCSQTLNHNVMYWYQQKSSQAPKLLFHYYDKDFNNEADTPDNFQSRRPNTSFCFLDIRSPGLGDTAMYLCATRSGSSYNEQFFGPGTRLTVL.

This chain joins TRBV27 and TRBJ1-4; TCRdb designates TRBD1, a call that cannot be tested without DNA. The CDR3 extends over 13 amino acids. Germline CDR1 and CDR2: MNHEY and SMNVEV (reference sequence). CDR3 sequence: CASSGTPFEKLFF.

The rearrangement uses TRBV18 and TRBJ2-7. CDR1 is KGHSH and CDR2 is LQKENI in the germline V gene. The CDR3 totals 14 residues. The CDR3 loop is CASSSGIISYEQYF. Together with reference TRBV18 and TRBJ2-7, the CDR3 gives the full variable domain: NAGVMQNPRHLVRRRGQEARLRCSPMKGHSHVYWYRQLPEEGLKFMVYLQKENIIDESGMPKERFSAEFPKEGPSILRIQQVVRGDSAAYFCASSSGIISYEQYFGPGTRLTVT.

The chain employs TRBV3-1 and TRBJ1-1; TCRdb gives TRBD1 as the D gene, but with no DNA this cannot be confirmed. The length of the CDR3 is 14 residues. Germline V CDR1 and CDR2: LGHDT, YNNKEL (reference sequence). The CDR3 region is CASSQVEGKSEAFF.

The genes are TRBV10-1 and TRBJ2-3; the TCRdb call, TRBD2, lacks DNA for checking. Germline V gene lookup returns CDR1 WNHNN and CDR2 SYGVQD (reference sequence). The CDR3 has 17 amino acids. The CDR3 sequence is CASSGGRSGSPTDTQYF.

CDR3 region: CASSLRGHGANVLTF. The V call is TRBV3-1, the J call TRBJ2-6; TCRdb's D call of TRBD1 is untestable without DNA. The CDR3 has 15 residues. CDR1 is LGHDT, CDR2 YNNKEL, per germline (reference sequence).

The chain combines TRBV5-1 with TRBJ2-1; TCRdb returns TRBD1, unconfirmable since there is no DNA. CDR1 is SGHRS and CDR2 is YFSETQ in the germline V gene. The CDR3 is 18 amino acids. The CDR3 sequence is CASSLDRGSRHSYNEQFF. The full variable domain, with the rest looked up from reference TRBV5-1 and TRBJ2-1, is KAGVTQTPRYLIKTRGQQVTLSCSPISGHRSVSWYQQTPGQGLQFLFEYFSETQRNKGNFPGRFSGRQFSNSRSEMNVSTLELGDSALYLCASSLDRGSRHSYNEQFFGPGTRLTVL.

The gene calls are TRBV5-1 and TRBJ1-6. From germline, CDR1 is SGHRS and CDR2 YFSETQ. The CDR3 has 12 residues. CDR3 residues: CASSHVDSPLHF.

V gene TRBV20-1 combines with J gene TRBJ2-1; TCRdb names TRBD2, which stays unverified in the absence of DNA. The CDR3 runs 15 residues. Germline V gives CDR1 DFQATT, CDR2 SNEGSKA (reference sequence). CDR3 residues: CSANLLAGNANEQFF.

The chain has TRBV4-1 and TRBJ2-3; the TCRdb call, TRBD1, lacks DNA for checking. The germline V gene has CDR1 MGHRA and CDR2 YSYEKL. This CDR3 comprises 15 residues. CDR3 loop: CASSQDGHSTDTQYF.

V and J are TRBV5-6 and TRBJ2-1. This CDR3 is built from 14 residues. Looked up from germline, CDR1 is SGHDT and CDR2 is YYEEEE. The CDR3: CASSFGASDNEQFF. Full variable domain (rest looked up from reference TRBV5-6 and TRBJ2-1): DAGVTQSPTHLIKTRGQQVTLRCSPKSGHDTVSWYQQALGQGPQFIFQYYEEEERQRGNFPDRFSGHQFPNYSSELNVNALLLGDSALYLCASSFGASDNEQFFGPGTRLTVL.

This sequence joins TRBV12-3 or TRBV12-4 and TRBJ2-7; TCRdb's assignment of TRBD1 cannot be checked, as there is no DNA. The CDR3 totals 14 residues. The CDR3 region is CASRRTGTAYEQYF.

V usage is TRBV19 and J usage is TRBJ2-3; TCRdb picks TRBD2, but there is no DNA to check that call. Germline assignment: CDR1 LNHDA and CDR2 SQIVND (reference sequence). The CDR3 consists of 13 residues. CDR3 amino acids: CASMAGRADTQYF.

The rearrangement joins TRBV18 to TRBJ2-7; TCRdb proposes TRBD2, but this gene call is untestable without DNA. The CDR3 covers 15 residues. CDR1 is KGHSH, CDR2 LQKENI, per germline. The CDR3 reads CASFTLAGESNEQYF.

This sequence joins TRBV21-1 and TRBJ2-4; TCRdb indicates TRBD1, and absent DNA this call remains unverified. TRBV21-1 corresponds to a pseudogene. The CDR3 sequence is 19 residues long. The CDR3 is CASTPDTGLRSGAKNIQYF.